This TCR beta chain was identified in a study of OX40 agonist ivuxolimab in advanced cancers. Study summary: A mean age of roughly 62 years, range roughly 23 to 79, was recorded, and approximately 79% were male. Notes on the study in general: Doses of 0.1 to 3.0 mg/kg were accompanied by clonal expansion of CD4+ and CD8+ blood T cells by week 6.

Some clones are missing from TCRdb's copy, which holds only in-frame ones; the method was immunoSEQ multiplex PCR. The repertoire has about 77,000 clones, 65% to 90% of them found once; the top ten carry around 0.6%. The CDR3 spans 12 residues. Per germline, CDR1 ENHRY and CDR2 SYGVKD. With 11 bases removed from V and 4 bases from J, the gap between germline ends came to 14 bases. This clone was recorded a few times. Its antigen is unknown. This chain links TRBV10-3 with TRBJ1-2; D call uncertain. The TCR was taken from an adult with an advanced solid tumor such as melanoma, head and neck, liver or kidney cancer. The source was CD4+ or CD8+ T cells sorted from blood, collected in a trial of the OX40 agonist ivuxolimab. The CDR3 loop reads CALGSNLYGYTF. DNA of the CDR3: TGTGCCCTGGGATCTAACCTCTATGGCTACACCTTC.